These 10 T cell receptor beta chains came from one sample sequenced in a study of tumor-infiltrating lymphocytes in glioblastoma multiforme. Three nested ARM-PCR rounds with V-beta and C-beta primers built TCRB libraries. TCRdb recomputed calls from the multiplex PCR reads with MiXCR, one row per CDR3 protein. Among roughly 13,000 distinct CDR3 sequences listed, 60% to 65% were seen once. Sequencing was performed on brain tumor tissue. The receptor set was obtained from a male donor with glioblastoma.

This clonotype is termed medium-sized. This chain joins TRBV28 and TRBJ2-3, with D maybe TRBD2 (5 bases). V was cut by 3 bases and J by 1 base, with 8 bases left in between. CDR3 length equals 14 residues. Germline lookup yields CDR1 MDHEN and CDR2 SYDVKM. The CDR3: CASSFLSGTDTQYF. The CDR3, as DNA: TGTGCCAGCAGTTTTCTTAGCGGCACAGATACGCAGTATTTT.

Concerning this clonotype itself: Compared with germline, one end of the junction differs, possibly owing to a read error. The V call is TRBV20-1, the J call TRBJ2-3; D not resolved. This CDR3 contains 15 residues. Per germline, CDR1 DFQATT and CDR2 SNEGSKA (reference sequence). As DNA, the CDR3 is TGCAGTGCGGTAACGGAACATCATCTCACAGACACGCAGTATTTT. Translated, it gives CSAVTEHHLTDTQYF.

Worth noting for this clonotype: The CDR3 end shows no conserved phenylalanine or tryptophan, and so a read error is likely. The V gene is TRBV20-1, the J gene TRBJ2-5; TRBD2 matches 12 bases. The CDR3 sequence is 15 residues long. V shed 2 bases and J 5 bases; nucleotides not matched to a gene: 6. Germline V lookup: CDR1 DFQATT, CDR2 SNEGSKA (reference sequence). The CDR3 DNA sequence: TGCAGTGCTAGACTAGCGGGAGGGCTGGGGGAGACCCAGTACCTC. This sequence encodes CSARLAGGLGETQYL.

As to this clonotype: At one of its ends the junction is not consistent with the germline gene, which may arise from a read error. CDR3 in DNA: TGCGCCAGCAGCCAAAATTGGGGGTACGGGCAGTACTTC. Translating it yields CASSQNWGYGQYF. The V call is TRBV4-1, the J call TRBJ2-7; D is possibly TRBD1 or TRBD2 (5 bases each). Germline V gene data show CDR1 as MGHRA and CDR2 as YSYEKL. The CDR3 loop spans 13 amino acids.

This clonotype counts as medium-sized (0.01 to 0.1%). The chain employs TRBV4-1 and TRBJ2-2, with a possible D match to TRBD1 (6 bases). Germline lookup yields CDR1 MGHRA and CDR2 YSYEKL. This CDR3 contains 16 residues. V was shortened by 1 base and J by 2 bases, with 11 bases between the two germline ends. CDR3: CASSQAIRGNTGELFF. The CDR3 DNA reads TGCGCCAGCAGCCAAGCTATCAGGGGCAACACCGGGGAGCTGTTTTTT.

This clonotype turned up a few times. The chain is built from TRBV20-1 and TRBJ2-2; the D gene is possibly TRBD2 (5 bases). The CDR3 runs 12 residues. V was shortened by 7 bases and J by 7 bases, with 13 bases between the two germline ends. CDR1 is DFQATT and CDR2 is SNEGSKA in the germline V gene (reference sequence). CDR3 bases: TGCAGTGTACCAGCGGACGACGGGGAGCTGTTTTTT. Translation gives CSVPADDGELFF.

This chain uses TRBV20-1 with TRBJ1-6, with D perhaps matching TRBD1 (5 bases). Germline lookup yields CDR1 DFQATT and CDR2 SNEGSKA (reference sequence). The CDR3 has 15 amino acids. Trimming took 3 bases from V and 7 from J, leaving 16 bases between them. CDR3 nucleotides: TGCAGTGCTAGCTTCGGAGGGGATGCGAATTCACCCCTCCACTTT. This gives the protein CSASFGGDANSPLHF.

This clonotype was seen at least ten times. This rearrangement joins TRBV28 to TRBJ2-2, with 7 nucleotides matching TRBD2. There are 18 residues in the CDR3. CDR1 MDHEN and CDR2 SYDVKM come from the germline V gene. The trim removed 3 bases at V and 6 bases at J, leaving 16 bases unmatched. The CDR3 region has the DNA TGTGCCAGCAGTTTTTTCGCCGTACGGCGGGAGATGTCCGGGGAGCTGTTTTTT. This gives the protein CASSFFAVRREMSGELFF.

The chain couples TRBV20-1 to TRBJ2-4, with 11 bases fitting TRBD1. Germline trimming cut 0 bases from V and 0 bases from J; bases unmatched to any gene: 10. This CDR3 has 19 amino acids. Germline CDR1 DFQATT, CDR2 SNEGSKA (reference sequence). The DNA for the CDR3 is TGCAGTGCTAGAGAACCGGACAGGGGGCTTCGGAAAGCCAAAAACATTCAGTACTTC. Its translation: CSAREPDRGLRKAKNIQYF.

By share of the sample, this clonotype is medium-sized. J is TRBJ2-7 and V is TRBV20-1; the D gene is possibly TRBD1 (5 bases). This CDR3 has 14 amino acids. Trimming took off 6 bases at V and 1 base at J, with 16 bases between the two ends. CDR1 and CDR2 from the germline V gene are DFQATT and SNEGSKA (reference sequence). The CDR3 here is CSAAKGSISYEQYF. The CDR3 DNA reads TGCAGTGCAGCGAAGGGGTCAATATCCTACGAGCAGTACTTC.